This record covers a single T cell receptor (beta chain). What it binds is not known. The repertoire was sequenced with immunoSEQ multiplex PCR; TCRdb's copy has only in-frame clones and lacks some. The repertoire consists of 75,000 to 100,000 clones, with more than 75% occurring once and the leading ten covering approximately 3.4%. The J segment lost 5 bases and the V segment lost 4 bases, leaving 9 bases of the junction unmatched. The CDR3 spans 15 residues. Germline-derived CDR1 and CDR2 are SGHTA and FQGTGA. This record comes from a study of radiotherapy plus CTLA-4 blockade in lung cancer. Broader study findings: Best predicting response, reportedly, were early blood T cell clone dynamics, with interferon-beta.

This sequence joins TRBV7-3 and TRBJ2-3; 7 bases are shared with TRBD2. This clonotype was sampled from a human donor with non-small cell lung cancer who had a partial response to radiotherapy plus ipilimumab. The sample consisted of peripheral blood, taken from a patient treated with radiotherapy plus ipilimumab. The CDR3 region has the DNA TGTGCCAGCAGCTCTACCGGGACTATAGGAGATACGCAGTATTTT. Its protein product is CASSSTGTIGDTQYF.